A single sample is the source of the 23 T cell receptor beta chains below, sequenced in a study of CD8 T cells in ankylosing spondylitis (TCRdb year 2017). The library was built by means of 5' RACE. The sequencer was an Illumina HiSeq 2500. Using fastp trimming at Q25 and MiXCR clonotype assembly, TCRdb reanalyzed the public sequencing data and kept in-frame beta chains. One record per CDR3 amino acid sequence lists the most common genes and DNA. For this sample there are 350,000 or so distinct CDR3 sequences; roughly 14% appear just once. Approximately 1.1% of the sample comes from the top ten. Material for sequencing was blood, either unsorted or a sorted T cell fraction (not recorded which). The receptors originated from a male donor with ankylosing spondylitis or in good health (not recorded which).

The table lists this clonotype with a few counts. The CDR3 coding sequence is TGCGCCAGCAGCTTGGGGCGGGAGGAAGAGACCCAGTACTTC. Amino acid sequence: CASSLGREEETQYF. This chain uses TRBV5-1 with TRBJ2-5; 8 nucleotides line up with TRBD2. CDR3 length: 14 residues. After removal of 0 bases from V and 3 bases from J, the junction contained 1 base not matched to a gene. Germline assignment: CDR1 SGHRS and CDR2 YFSETQ.

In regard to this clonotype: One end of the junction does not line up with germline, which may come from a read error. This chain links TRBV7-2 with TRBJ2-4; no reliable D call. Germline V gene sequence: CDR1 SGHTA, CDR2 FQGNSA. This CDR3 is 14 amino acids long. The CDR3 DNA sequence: TGTGCCAGCAGCTTAGCGATAGATTCGAAAGGTTGGGACTTC. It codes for CASSLAIDSKGWDF. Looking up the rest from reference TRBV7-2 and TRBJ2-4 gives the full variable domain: GAGVSQSPSNKVTEKGKDVELRCDPISGHTALYWYRQSLGQGLEFLIYFQGNSAPDKSGLPSDRFSAERTGGSVSTLTIQRTQQEDSAVYLCASSLAIDSKGWDFGAGTRLSVL.

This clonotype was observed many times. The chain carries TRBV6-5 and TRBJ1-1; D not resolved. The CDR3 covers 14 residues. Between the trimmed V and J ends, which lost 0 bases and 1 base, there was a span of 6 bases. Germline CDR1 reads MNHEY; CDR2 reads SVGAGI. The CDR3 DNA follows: TGTGCCAGCAGTTACTCGAGAGCGAACACTGAAGCTTTCTTT. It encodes CASSYSRANTEAFF.

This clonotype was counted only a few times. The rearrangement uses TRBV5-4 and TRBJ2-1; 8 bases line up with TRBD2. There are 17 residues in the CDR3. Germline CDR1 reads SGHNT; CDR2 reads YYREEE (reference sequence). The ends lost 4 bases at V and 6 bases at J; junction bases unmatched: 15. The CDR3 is CASSPGQISGRGNEQFF. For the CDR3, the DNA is TGTGCCAGCAGCCCCGGTCAAATAAGCGGGAGAGGCAATGAGCAGTTCTTC.

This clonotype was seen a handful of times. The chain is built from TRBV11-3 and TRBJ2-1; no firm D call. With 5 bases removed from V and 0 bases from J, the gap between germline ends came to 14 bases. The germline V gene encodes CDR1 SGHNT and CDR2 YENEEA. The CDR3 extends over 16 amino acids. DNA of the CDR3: TGTGCCAGCAGCCACAAAAAGCTGAGCTCCTACAATGAGCAGTTCTTC. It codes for CASSHKKLSSYNEQFF. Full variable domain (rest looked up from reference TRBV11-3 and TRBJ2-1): EAGVVQSPRYKIIEKKQPVAFWCNPISGHNTLYWYLQNLGQGPELLIRYENEEAVDDSQLPKDRFSAERLKGVDSTLKIQPAELGDSAVYLCASSHKKLSSYNEQFFGPGTRLTVL.

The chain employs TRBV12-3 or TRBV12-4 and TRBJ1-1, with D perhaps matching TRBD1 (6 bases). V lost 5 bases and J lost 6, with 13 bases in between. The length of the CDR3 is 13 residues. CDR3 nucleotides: TGTGCCAGCAGTCCACAGGGAACGTCTGAAGCTTTCTTT. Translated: CASSPQGTSEAFF.

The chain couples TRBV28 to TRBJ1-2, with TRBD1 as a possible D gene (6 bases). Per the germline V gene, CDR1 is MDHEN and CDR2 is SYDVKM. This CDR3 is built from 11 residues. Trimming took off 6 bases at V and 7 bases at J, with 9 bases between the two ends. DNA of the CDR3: TGTGCCAGCAGCTTCAGGGGTGGCTACACCTTC. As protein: CASSFRGGYTF.

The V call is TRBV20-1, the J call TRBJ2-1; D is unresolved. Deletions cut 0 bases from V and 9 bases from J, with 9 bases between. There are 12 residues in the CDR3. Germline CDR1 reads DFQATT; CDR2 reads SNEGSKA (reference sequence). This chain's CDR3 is CSARDQVGEQFF. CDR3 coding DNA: TGCAGTGCTAGAGATCAAGTTGGTGAGCAGTTCTTC.

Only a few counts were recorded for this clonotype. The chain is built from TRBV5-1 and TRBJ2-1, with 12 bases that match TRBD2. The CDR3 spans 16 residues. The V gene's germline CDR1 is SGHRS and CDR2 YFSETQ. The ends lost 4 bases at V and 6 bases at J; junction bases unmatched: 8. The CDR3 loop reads CASSLRLAGDLNEQFF. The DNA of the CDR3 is TGCGCCAGCAGCCTGAGACTAGCGGGAGACCTCAATGAGCAGTTCTTC.

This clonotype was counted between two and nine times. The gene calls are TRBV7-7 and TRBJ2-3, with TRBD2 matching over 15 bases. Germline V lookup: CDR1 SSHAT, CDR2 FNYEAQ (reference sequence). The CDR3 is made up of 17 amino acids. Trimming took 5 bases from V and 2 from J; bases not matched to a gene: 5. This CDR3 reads CASSKGLAGGLTDTQYF. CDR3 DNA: TGTGCCAGCAGCAAGGGACTAGCGGGAGGCCTCACAGATACGCAGTATTTT.

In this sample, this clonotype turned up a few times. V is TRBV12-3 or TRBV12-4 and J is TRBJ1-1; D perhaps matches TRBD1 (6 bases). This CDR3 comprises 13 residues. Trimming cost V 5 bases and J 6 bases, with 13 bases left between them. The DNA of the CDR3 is TGTGCCAGCAGTATAACAGGGAGCGCTGAAGCTTTCTTT. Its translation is CASSITGSAEAFF.

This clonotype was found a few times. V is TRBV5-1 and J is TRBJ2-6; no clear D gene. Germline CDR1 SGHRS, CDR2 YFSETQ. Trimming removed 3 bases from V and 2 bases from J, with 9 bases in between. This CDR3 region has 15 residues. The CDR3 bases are TGCGCCAGCAGCTCTTCTATCACTGGGGCCAACGTCCTGACTTTC. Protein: CASSSSITGANVLTF. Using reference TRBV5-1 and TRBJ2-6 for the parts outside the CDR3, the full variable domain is KAGVTQTPRYLIKTRGQQVTLSCSPISGHRSVSWYQQTPGQGLQFLFEYFSETQRNKGNFPGRFSGRQFSNSRSEMNVSTLELGDSALYLCASSSSITGANVLTFGAGSRLTVL.

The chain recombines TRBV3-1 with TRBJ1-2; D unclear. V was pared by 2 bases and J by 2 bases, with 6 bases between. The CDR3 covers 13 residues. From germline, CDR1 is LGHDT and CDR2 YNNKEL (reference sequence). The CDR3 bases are TGTGCCAGCAGCCAACATGTCAACTATGGCTACACCTTC. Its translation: CASSQHVNYGYTF.

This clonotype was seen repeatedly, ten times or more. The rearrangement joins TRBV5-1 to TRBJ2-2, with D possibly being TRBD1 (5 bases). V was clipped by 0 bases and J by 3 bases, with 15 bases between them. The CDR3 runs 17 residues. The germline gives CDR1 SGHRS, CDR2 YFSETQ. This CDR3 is CASSLGRTARDTGELFF. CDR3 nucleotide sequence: TGCGCCAGCAGCTTGGGAAGGACGGCCAGGGACACCGGGGAGCTGTTTTTT.

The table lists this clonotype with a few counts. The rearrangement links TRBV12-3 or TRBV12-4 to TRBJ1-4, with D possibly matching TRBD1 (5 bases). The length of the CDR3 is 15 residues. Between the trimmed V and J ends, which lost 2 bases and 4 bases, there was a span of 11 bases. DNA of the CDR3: TGTGCCAGCAGTTTAATGGGACCCGATAATGAAAAACTGTTTTTT. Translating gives CASSLMGPDNEKLFF.

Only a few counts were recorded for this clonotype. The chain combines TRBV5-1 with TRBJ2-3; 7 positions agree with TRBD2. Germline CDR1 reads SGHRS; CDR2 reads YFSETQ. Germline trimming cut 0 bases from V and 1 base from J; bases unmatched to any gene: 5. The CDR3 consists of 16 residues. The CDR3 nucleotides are TGCGCCAGCAGCTTGGGCCCGAGCGGGGGCACAGATACGCAGTATTTT. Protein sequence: CASSLGPSGGTDTQYF.

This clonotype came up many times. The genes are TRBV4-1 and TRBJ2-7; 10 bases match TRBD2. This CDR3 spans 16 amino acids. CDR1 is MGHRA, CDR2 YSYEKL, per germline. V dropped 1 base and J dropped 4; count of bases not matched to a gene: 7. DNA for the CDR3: TGCGCCAGCAGCCAAGGCCGGACTAGCGGAGATTACGAGCAGTACTTC. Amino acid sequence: CASSQGRTSGDYEQYF.

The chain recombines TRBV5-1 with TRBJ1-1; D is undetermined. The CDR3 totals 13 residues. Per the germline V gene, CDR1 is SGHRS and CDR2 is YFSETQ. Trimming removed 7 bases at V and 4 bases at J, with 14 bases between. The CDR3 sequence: CASGPSLSTEAFF. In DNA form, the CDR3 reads TGCGCCAGCGGACCCTCGCTGAGCACTGAAGCTTTCTTT.

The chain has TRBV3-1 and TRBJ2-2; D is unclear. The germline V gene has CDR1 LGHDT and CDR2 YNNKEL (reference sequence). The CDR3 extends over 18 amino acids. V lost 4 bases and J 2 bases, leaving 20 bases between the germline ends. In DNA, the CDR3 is TGTGCCAGCAGCCCTAAGATAGGTAGTCTGTTTAACACCGGGGAGCTGTTTTTT. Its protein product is CASSPKIGSLFNTGELFF.

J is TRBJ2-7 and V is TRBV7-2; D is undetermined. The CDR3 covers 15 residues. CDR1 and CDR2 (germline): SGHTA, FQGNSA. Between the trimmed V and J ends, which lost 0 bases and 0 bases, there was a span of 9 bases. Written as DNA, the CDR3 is TGTGCCAGCAGCTTAGCGAGCACCCCCTCCTACGAGCAGTACTTC. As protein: CASSLASTPSYEQYF.

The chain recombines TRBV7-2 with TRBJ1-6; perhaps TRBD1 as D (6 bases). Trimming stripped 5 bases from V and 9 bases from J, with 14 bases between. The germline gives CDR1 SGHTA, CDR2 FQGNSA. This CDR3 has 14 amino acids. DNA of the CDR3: TGTGCCAGCAGCCCAATGGGGGCGGGTTCACCCCTCCACTTT. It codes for CASSPMGAGSPLHF.

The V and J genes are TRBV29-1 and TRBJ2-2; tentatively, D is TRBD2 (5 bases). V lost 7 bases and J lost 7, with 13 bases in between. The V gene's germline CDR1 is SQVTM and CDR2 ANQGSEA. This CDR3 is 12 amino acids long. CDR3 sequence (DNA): TGCAGCGGGGAATTGAGGGTCGGGGAGCTGTTTTTT. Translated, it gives CSGELRVGELFF.

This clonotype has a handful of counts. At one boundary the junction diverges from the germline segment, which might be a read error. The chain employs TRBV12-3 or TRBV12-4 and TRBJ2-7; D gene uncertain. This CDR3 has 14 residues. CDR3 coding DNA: TGTGCCAGCAGTCGATCTTATGGACGGTCCCCCTTGAGGTTC. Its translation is CASSRSYGRSPLRF.